Below are 26 T cell receptor beta chains sequenced from a single sample in a study of blood T cell repertoires in COVID-19. Here immunoSEQ multiplex PCR was the method, and the copy in TCRdb shows in-frame clones only, minus some. The table shows 150,000 to 200,000 clones, with more than 85% occurring only once. The sample was peripheral blood. These receptors all stem from a man between 18 and 35 years old with acute or convalescent COVID-19.

This chain joins TRBV6-5 and TRBJ1-4, with 9 bases matching TRBD1. Germline V gene lookup returns CDR1 MNHEY and CDR2 SVGAGI. After removal of 5 bases from V and 6 bases from J, the junction contained 4 bases not matched to a gene. The CDR3 loop spans 14 amino acids. CDR3 in DNA: TGTGCCAGCAGTACGGACAGGGGATATGAAAAACTGTTTTTT. As protein: CASSTDRGYEKLFF.

The chain joins TRBV9 to TRBJ2-4; D is unclear. Germline-derived CDR1 and CDR2 are SGDLS and YYNGEE. The germline V and J ends were trimmed by 1 base and 0 bases, with 8 bases remaining between them. This CDR3 is 15 amino acids long. The chain's CDR3 is CASSVHAGAKNIQYF. The CDR3 DNA reads as TGTGCCAGCAGCGTACATGCAGGAGCCAAAAACATTCAGTACTTC.

V and J are TRBV3-1 (or the pseudogene TRBV3-2) and TRBJ2-1; 11 bases fit TRBD2. The CDR3 is 18 residues long. The V gene end was trimmed by 4 bases and the J gene end by 4 bases; junction bases not matched to a gene: 12. The germline CDR1 and CDR2 sequences are LGHDT and YNNKEL (reference sequence). Here the CDR3 reads CASSPALAGGPRYNEQFF. The CDR3 coding sequence is TGTGCCAGCAGCCCGGCCCTAGCGGGGGGACCCCGTTACAATGAGCAGTTCTTC.

This rearrangement joins TRBV3-1 (or the pseudogene TRBV3-2) to TRBJ2-4, with 7 bases that match TRBD1. Germline CDR1 and CDR2: LGHDT and YNNKEL (reference sequence). The trim removed 2 bases at V and 7 bases at J, leaving 2 bases unmatched. CDR3 length equals 13 residues. The CDR3 nucleotides are TGTGCCAGCAGCCAAAACAGGGGCAACATTCAGTACTTC. It codes for CASSQNRGNIQYF.

CDR3: CASSQTQGTGETQYF. CDR3 bases: TGTGCCAGCAGCCAAACACAGGGGACGGGAGAGACCCAGTACTTC. This chain links TRBV4-2 with TRBJ2-5; 7 bases fit TRBD1. V lost 2 bases and J lost 4; bases outside the gene matches: 7. The CDR3 has 15 amino acids. The germline V gene encodes CDR1 LGHNA and CDR2 YNFKEQ.

The rearrangement joins TRBV28 to TRBJ1-1; 7 nucleotides line up with TRBD1. The CDR3 is 15 amino acids. V trimming: 4 bases; J trimming: 1 base; junction bases outside the gene matches: 6. Germline-derived CDR1 and CDR2 are MDHEN and SYDVKM. The CDR3 DNA reads TGTGCCAGCAGTTCCGGGACAGCGGGGAACACTGAAGCTTTCTTT. Translation gives CASSSGTAGNTEAFF.

The CDR3 protein is CASEGHENIQYF. The DNA for the CDR3 is TGTGCCAGCGAGGGACATGAAAACATTCAGTACTTC. The rearrangement uses TRBV2 and TRBJ2-4, with D possibly TRBD1 on 6 matching bases. Per the germline V gene, CDR1 is SNHLY and CDR2 is FYNNEI. V was cut by 8 bases and J by 5 bases, with 10 bases left in between. The CDR3 covers 12 residues.

J is TRBJ2-1 and V is TRBV2, with D unresolved. This CDR3 comprises 15 residues. Trimming removed 7 bases from V and 0 bases from J, with 13 bases in between. Germline V gene sequence: CDR1 SNHLY, CDR2 FYNNEI. In DNA, the CDR3 is TGTGCCAGCACTGAGGCAGCTAGCTCCTACAATGAGCAGTTCTTC. Its translation is CASTEAASSYNEQFF.

This sequence joins TRBV20-1 and TRBJ2-7; 10 bases match TRBD2. V trimming: 3 bases; J trimming: 2 bases; junction bases outside the gene matches: 4. Germline V CDR1 and CDR2: DFQATT, SNEGSKA (reference sequence). The CDR3 covers 14 residues. CDR3 loop: CSASSSGGTYEQYF. In nucleotides, the CDR3 is TGCAGTGCTAGTTCTAGCGGGGGAACCTACGAGCAGTACTTC.

The rearrangement joins TRBV6-5 to TRBJ2-5; 8 positions match TRBD1. Losses at the gene ends were 8 bases for V and 5 bases for J; bases not matched to a gene: 13. Germline-derived CDR1 and CDR2 are MNHEY and SVGAGI. The CDR3 has 15 residues. This CDR3 reads CASARPQGAGETQYF. In nucleotides, the CDR3 is TGTGCCAGCGCCCGTCCCCAGGGGGCTGGGGAGACCCAGTACTTC.

This chain links TRBV14 with TRBJ2-1; TRBD1 matches 8 bases. Germline V CDR1 and CDR2: SGHDN, FVKESK. The V gene end was trimmed by 2 bases and the J gene end by 7 bases; junction bases not matched to a gene: 25. The CDR3 is 21 residues long. The CDR3 DNA follows: TGTGCCAGCAGCCAAACGGGAAGGACAGGGTCGGGAATGATTGATCGGAATGAGCAGTTCTTC. Its translation is CASSQTGRTGSGMIDRNEQFF.

This sequence joins TRBV5-6 and TRBJ1-2; the D is unclear. The V gene's germline CDR1 is SGHDT and CDR2 YYEEEE. Deletions cut 0 bases from V and 6 bases from J, with 15 bases between. This CDR3 has 15 amino acids. DNA for the CDR3: TGTGCCAGCAGCTTGGGAATTGCGGCTACGGATGGCTACACCTTC. Its protein product is CASSLGIAATDGYTF. The full variable domain, with the rest looked up from reference TRBV5-6 and TRBJ1-2, is DAGVTQSPTHLIKTRGQQVTLRCSPKSGHDTVSWYQQALGQGPQFIFQYYEEEERQRGNFPDRFSGHQFPNYSSELNVNALLLGDSALYLCASSLGIAATDGYTFGSGTRLTVV.

The sample holds a few counts of this clone. V usage is TRBV3-1 (or the pseudogene TRBV3-2) and J usage is TRBJ2-2, with D perhaps matching TRBD2 (5 bases). CDR3 length: 14 amino acids. V dropped 4 bases and J dropped 7 bases, with 13 bases sitting between them. Germline assignment: CDR1 LGHDT and CDR2 YNNKEL (reference sequence). Here the CDR3 DNA reads TGTGCCAGCAGCCCGGGGTTGGGGAACGGGGAGCTGTTTTTT. Residues: CASSPGLGNGELFF.

The chain couples TRBV5-1 to TRBJ1-6; D perhaps matches TRBD1 (6 bases). Trimming cost V 4 bases and J 4 bases, with 15 bases left between them. Germline CDR1 is SGHRS and CDR2 is YFSETQ. There are 16 residues in the CDR3. The chain's CDR3 is CASSPKGDVYNSPLHF. In DNA, the CDR3 is TGCGCCAGCAGCCCTAAGGGGGACGTATATAATTCACCCCTCCACTTT.

The V gene is TRBV7-8, the J gene TRBJ2-2, with D uncertain. From germline, CDR1 is SGHVS and CDR2 FQNEAQ. This CDR3 region has 18 residues. The germline V and J ends were trimmed by 0 bases and 2 bases, with 16 bases remaining between them. CDR3 bases: TGTGCCAGCAGCTTAGCGCCTCGGAGAGACTTTAACACCGGGGAGCTGTTTTTT. Encoded protein: CASSLAPRRDFNTGELFF.

The chain joins TRBV6-5 to TRBJ2-2; the match to TRBD2 covers 12 bases. CDR3 length: 14 amino acids. In germline, CDR1 is MNHEY, CDR2 SVGAGI. Trimming took 8 bases from V and 6 from J; bases not matched to a gene: 4. The CDR3 sequence: CASGPSGGAGELFF. The CDR3 DNA reads as TGTGCCAGCGGACCTAGCGGGGGGGCCGGGGAGCTGTTTTTT.

This chain links TRBV21-1 with TRBJ2-1; the table assigns TRBD1, which was not confirmed against the DNA. TRBV21-1 is marked as a pseudogene. The CDR3 consists of 16 residues. The CDR3 sequence is CASSKNHTGGWNEQFF. CDR3 coding DNA: TGTGCCAGCAGCAAAAACCACACAGGGGGCTGGAATGAGCAGTTCTTC.

The chain is built from TRBV6-1 and TRBJ2-7; maybe TRBD2 (6 bases). Germline lookup yields CDR1 MNHNS and CDR2 SASEGT. V dropped 3 bases and J dropped 4 bases, with 13 bases sitting between them. This CDR3 region has 14 residues. CDR3 DNA: TGTGCCAGCAGTGAGGAGGGAATAGGGTACGAGCAGTACGTC. This gives the protein CASSEEGIGYEQYV.

The V gene is TRBV11-2, the J gene TRBJ2-1; D is perhaps TRBD2 (5 bases). CDR1 is SGHAT, CDR2 FQNNGV, per germline. V lost 5 bases and J lost 2, with 13 bases in between. This CDR3 spans 15 amino acids. In DNA, the CDR3 is TGTGCCAGCAGCCCTCGAGTAGCGACCTACAATGAGCAGTTCTTC. It encodes CASSPRVATYNEQFF.

This clone occurred once. The V call is TRBV23-1, the J call TRBJ1-4; 9 positions agree with TRBD1. TRBV23-1 is flagged as an ORF with uncertain function. After removal of 2 bases from V and 0 bases from J, the junction contained 22 bases not matched to a gene. The CDR3 has 23 amino acids. The CDR3 nucleotides are TGCGCCAGCAGTCAACCCGATGGTCACCGGGACAGGGCCTTGGAAGCAACTAATGAAAAACTGTTTTTT. It yields the protein CASSQPDGHRDRALEATNEKLFF.

This chain connects TRBV10-3 to TRBJ1-1; D possibly corresponds to TRBD1 (5 bases). CDR1 is ENHRY and CDR2 is SYGVKD in the germline V gene. CDR3 length: 13 residues. The V end was cut by 8 bases, the J end by 6 bases, with 16 bases between. Written as DNA, the CDR3 is TGTGCCATCCGCTCTGACGGGGGGGCTGAAGCTTTCTTT. This sequence encodes CAIRSDGGAEAFF.

In its sample, this clone was seen once. This chain links TRBV20-1 with TRBJ1-2; unclear D gene. Deletions cut 6 bases from V and 7 bases from J, with 12 bases between. Germline CDR1 DFQATT, CDR2 SNEGSKA (reference sequence). The CDR3 contains 11 residues. The CDR3 here is CSAPNQAGYTF. CDR3 coding DNA: TGCAGTGCCCCGAATCAGGCTGGCTACACCTTC.

V usage is TRBV4-1 and J usage is TRBJ2-1; D is unresolved. V lost 5 bases and J 0 bases, leaving 14 bases between the germline ends. CDR3 length equals 16 residues. Germline CDR1 MGHRA, CDR2 YSYEKL. In DNA, the CDR3 is TGCGCCAGCAGCATCCAGACACTCAGCTCCTACAATGAGCAGTTCTTC. Translation gives CASSIQTLSSYNEQFF.

The rearrangement links TRBV5-1 to TRBJ2-2; a weak D match, TRBD2 (6 bases). The CDR3 has 15 amino acids. V lost 5 bases and J lost 4, with 15 bases in between. Germline CDR1 and CDR2: SGHRS and YFSETQ. The DNA for the CDR3 is TGCGCCAGCAGTAGTCTCGGAGGGTCCACCGGGGAGCTGTTTTTT. It is translated as CASSSLGGSTGELFF.

The chain is built from TRBV19 and TRBJ2-7, with D perhaps TRBD2 (6 bases). Per the germline V gene, CDR1 is LNHDA and CDR2 is SQIVND (reference sequence). With 3 bases removed from V and 1 base from J, the gap between germline ends came to 19 bases. The CDR3 extends over 17 amino acids. CDR3: CASSMGREAHSSYEQYF. The CDR3 DNA follows: TGTGCCAGTAGTATGGGCAGGGAGGCCCATTCGTCCTACGAGCAGTACTTC.

V is TRBV30 and J is TRBJ2-4; tentative D call: TRBD1 (6 bases). V lost 5 bases, J lost 2 bases, and 13 bases lay in between. This CDR3 spans 14 amino acids. In germline, CDR1 is GTSNPN, CDR2 SVGIG (reference sequence). The CDR3 is CAWSGARTKNIQYF. In DNA, the CDR3 is TGTGCCTGGTCAGGGGCCCGTACCAAAAACATTCAGTACTTC.